These T cell receptor beta chains were read from a single sample in a study of T cells after yellow fever vaccination. MiXCR, applied by TCRdb to the 5' RACE reads, yields one record per CDR3 protein. This sample has roughly 520,000 distinct CDR3 sequences, with 20% to 25% found just once. Here the sequenced sample was PBMCs, taken around 3 weeks after the first yellow fever vaccination. The source of these receptors is a man in his late teens or twenties who received the YFV17D yellow fever vaccine. Both conserved end residues are part of each CDR3. The D gene is left open where the match is weak. Rows may omit the clone size; those that give it use once, few, many or a size class.

V gene,clone size,J gene,D gene,CDR3 protein,CDR3 DNA
TRBV5-1,NA,TRBJ1-6,NA,CASSLREIFNSPLHF,TGCGCCAGCAGCTTGAGGGAAATCTTCAATTCACCCCTCCACTTT
TRBV5-1,few,TRBJ2-5,TRBD2,CASSVWTSGGQETQYF,TGCGCCAGCAGCGTATGGACTAGCGGGGGACAAGAGACCCAGTACTTC
TRBV20-1,NA,TRBJ1-4,NA,CSATGQDSSRSNEKLFF,TGCAGTGCTACTGGCCAAGACTCCAGTAGATCTAATGAAAAACTGTTTTTT
TRBV7-7,few,TRBJ2-7,TRBD1,CASSSGTGPTYEQYF,TGTGCCAGCAGCTCCGGGACAGGGCCGACCTACGAGCAGTACTTC
TRBV2,NA,TRBJ2-3,NA,CASSVVRVETDTQYF,TGTGCCAGCAGTGTGGTCAGGGTTGAGACAGATACGCAGTATTTT
TRBV7-9,NA,TRBJ1-2,NA,CASSLEELSYGYTF,TGTGCCAGCAGCTTAGAGGAGCTAAGCTATGGCTACACCTTC
TRBV4-2,NA,TRBJ2-5,TRBD2,CASSQVAGGTQYF,TGTGCCAGCAGCCAAGTTGCGGGGGGGACCCAGTACTTC
TRBV4-3,few,TRBJ1-1,NA,CASSQDGRGTVGPPEAFF,TGCGCCAGCAGCCAAGATGGACGGGGGACGGTGGGCCCCCCTGAAGCTTTCTTT
TRBV7-2,NA,TRBJ2-5,TRBD1,CASSRSGQGGETQYF,TGTGCCAGCAGTAGATCGGGACAGGGGGGAGAGACCCAGTACTTC
TRBV12-3/TRBV12-4,NA,TRBJ1-2,NA,CASSLDGELLGYTF,TGTGCCAGCAGTCTGGATGGGGAGCTTCTGGGCTACACCTTC
TRBV9,NA,TRBJ2-5,TRBD1,CASSQKGQGPGETQYF,TGTGCCAGCAGCCAAAAGGGACAGGGCCCAGGAGAGACCCAGTACTTC
TRBV5-1,many,TRBJ1-1,NA,CASSFESTSGTEAFF,TGCGCCAGCAGCTTTGAAAGCACTTCAGGTACTGAAGCTTTCTTT
TRBV10-3,NA,TRBJ2-7,NA,CAIRPGDLYEQYF,TGTGCCATCAGGCCCGGGGACCTCTACGAGCAGTACTTC
TRBV20-1,NA,TRBJ1-1,NA,CSASHKIGPGF,TGCAGTGCTAGCCACAAGATAGGACCTGGTTTT
TRBV9,NA,TRBJ2-1,NA,CASSGNIRVDAPSYNEQFF,TGTGCCAGCAGCGGAAACATTCGCGTGGACGCACCCTCCTACAATGAGCAGTTCTTC
TRBV9,few,TRBJ2-2,NA,CASSVGGQGTGELFF,TGTGCCAGCAGCGTAGGGGGGCAGGGGACCGGGGAGCTGTTTTTT
TRBV18,few,TRBJ2-4,NA,CASSRGDLAKNIQYF,TGTGCCAGCTCACGGGGGGACCTAGCCAAAAACATTCAGTACTTC
TRBV5-5,NA,TRBJ1-1,NA,CASSLTGLTEAFF,TGTGCCAGCAGCTTGACAGGGTTGACTGAAGCTTTCTTT
TRBV18,NA,TRBJ1-4,TRBD1,CASSPTPGTGGEKLFF,TGTGCCAGCTCACCAACCCCCGGGACAGGTGGTGAAAAACTGTTTTTT
TRBV5-1,NA,TRBJ1-6,TRBD1,CASSLWTGANSPLHF,TGCGCCAGCAGCCTTTGGACAGGGGCCAATTCACCCCTCCACTTT
TRBV7-6,NA,TRBJ2-1,TRBD2,CASSLIPSGGGSNEQFF,TGTGCCAGCAGCTTAATCCCTAGCGGGGGGGGGTCTAATGAGCAGTTCTTC
TRBV29-1,NA,TRBJ2-1,NA,CSVTAAGRRWEQFF,TGCAGCGTCACAGCGGCAGGGAGAAGGTGGGAGCAGTTCTTC
TRBV19,few,TRBJ1-6,NA,CASSWGNSPLHF,TGTGCCAGTAGTTGGGGAAATTCACCCCTCCACTTT
TRBV20-1,few,TRBJ1-2,NA,CSARKGLGGYTF,TGCAGTGCTAGGAAGGGGTTGGGGGGCTACACCTTC
TRBV4-3,NA,TRBJ2-1,NA,CASSRGIRYNEQFF,TGCGCCAGCAGCCGTGGGATAAGGTACAATGAGCAGTTCTTC
TRBV12-3/TRBV12-4,NA,TRBJ1-2,NA,CASSTGVLNYGYTF,TGTGCCAGCAGCACAGGCGTCCTTAACTATGGCTACACCTTC
TRBV12-3/TRBV12-4,NA,TRBJ2-7,NA,CASSFSGPKGYEQYF,TGTGCCAGCAGTTTCTCGGGACCCAAAGGCTACGAGCAGTACTTC
TRBV24-1,NA,TRBJ2-3,NA,CATSVNRGSTDTQYF,TGTGCCACCAGTGTGAACCGGGGGAGCACAGATACGCAGTATTTT
TRBV4-1,NA,TRBJ2-7,NA,CASSQVGGPPYEQYF,TGCGCCAGCAGCCAAGTTGGGGGTCCCCCCTACGAGCAGTACTTC
TRBV4-2,NA,TRBJ2-3,TRBD2,CASSQAGGPGTDTQYF,TGTGCCAGCAGCCAGGCGGGGGGGCCAGGCACAGATACGCAGTATTTT
TRBV10-3,few,TRBJ2-5,NA,CAISANREGETQYF,TGTGCCATCAGTGCCAACAGGGAGGGAGAGACCCAGTACTTC
TRBV5-4,NA,TRBJ1-3,NA,CASSYMGDSGNTIYF,TGTGCCAGCAGCTATATGGGGGACTCTGGAAACACCATATATTTT
TRBV20-1,NA,TRBJ2-5,TRBD2,CSARDTGTSGETQYF,TGCAGTGCTAGAGATACCGGGACTAGCGGAGAGACCCAGTACTTC
TRBV18,NA,TRBJ2-3,NA,CASSPDQPPDTQYF,TGTGCCAGCTCCCCGGACCAGCCCCCCGATACGCAGTATTTT
TRBV20-1,few,TRBJ2-7,NA,CSASATESSYEQYF,TGCAGTGCTAGTGCGACAGAGAGCTCCTACGAGCAGTACTTC
TRBV4-2,many,TRBJ2-3,NA,CASRGTEGSATDTQYF,TGTGCCAGCAGGGGGACGGAGGGATCCGCGACAGATACGCAGTATTTT
TRBV28,NA,TRBJ1-6,NA,CASILRTDNSPLHF,TGTGCCAGCATACTCCGGACAGATAATTCACCCCTCCACTTT
TRBV4-1,many,TRBJ2-7,NA,CASSQERGGLYEQYF,TGCGCCAGCAGCCAAGAAAGGGGCGGATTATACGAGCAGTACTTC
TRBV11-1,NA,TRBJ2-7,NA,CASSSLKSYEQYF,TGTGCCAGCAGCTCATTGAAGAGCTACGAGCAGTACTTC
TRBV7-2,few,TRBJ2-7,NA,CASSLNWGYEQYF,TGTGCCAGCAGCTTAAATTGGGGCTACGAGCAGTACTTC
TRBV9,NA,TRBJ2-1,NA,CASSVVPGINEQFF,TGTGCCAGCAGCGTAGTTCCCGGGATCAATGAGCAGTTCTTC
TRBV19,many,TRBJ2-1,NA,CASSRRSSYNEQFF,TGTGCCAGTAGCAGGAGAAGCTCCTACAATGAGCAGTTCTTC
TRBV20-1,few,TRBJ2-2,NA,CSAIRGGVSGELFF,TGCAGTGCTATAAGGGGGGGGGTTTCCGGGGAGCTGTTTTTT
TRBV7-9,few,TRBJ2-2,NA,CASTKQGGRLHTGELFF,TGTGCCAGCACCAAACAGGGGGGGCGTTTGCACACCGGGGAGCTGTTTTTT
TRBV20-1,NA,TRBJ1-1,NA,CSARDQVLAFF,TGCAGTGCTAGAGATCAAGTGTTGGCTTTCTTT
TRBV2,NA,TRBJ2-5,TRBD2,CASSEPSGGRKTQYF,TGTGCCAGCAGTGAACCTAGCGGGGGAAGAAAGACCCAGTACTTC
TRBV12-3/TRBV12-4,few,TRBJ1-2,TRBD1,CASGDTGQGAEGYTF,TGTGCCAGCGGAGACACTGGACAGGGGGCGGAGGGCTACACCTTC
TRBV12-3/TRBV12-4,NA,TRBJ2-5,NA,CAILSYGGTQYF,TGTGCCATCCTTTCGTACGGGGGGACCCAGTACTTC
TRBV7-8,NA,TRBJ1-2,NA,CASSLVGGLYGYTF,TGTGCCAGCAGCTTAGTGGGGGGCCTCTATGGCTACACCTTC
TRBV7-3,NA,TRBJ2-1,NA,CASSSNGRDNSYNEQFF,TGTGCCAGCAGCTCAAATGGCCGGGACAACTCCTACAATGAGCAGTTCTTC
TRBV20-1,few,TRBJ1-4,NA,CSAVSPGEKLFF,TGCAGTGCGGTCAGTCCTGGGGAAAAACTGTTTTTT
TRBV27,NA,TRBJ2-2,NA,CASSKQEDTGELFF,TGTGCCAGCAGTAAACAGGAGGACACCGGGGAGCTGTTTTTT